Sequencing of this TCR beta chain was carried out in a study of T cells in Graves' hyperthyroidism and ophthalmopathy. With 0 bases clipped from V and 3 bases from J, the junction kept 10 bases outside the gene matches. Germline V lookup: CDR1 SQVTM, CDR2 ANQGSEA. The CDR3 extends over 16 amino acids. Patients were excluded for uncontrolled infection, other autoimmune disease, pregnancy or lactation. Amplification targeted TCR beta CDR3 regions from RNA transcripts. With the HTBI primer set, the TCR CDR3 went through a first round of RT-PCR. TCRdb processed the multiplex PCR reads anew with MiXCR; each CDR3 protein has one entry. The repertoire holds some 550,000 distinct CDR3 sequences, with about 20% as singletons. This clonotype came up many times.

The receptor comes from a man in his late teens or twenties with Graves' hyperthyroidism. The sample comprised blood. The rearrangement uses TRBV29-1 and TRBJ1-1; 7 bases are shared with TRBD1. CDR3 loop: CSVEDLTGKGYTEAFF. DNA for the CDR3: TGCAGCGTTGAAGATCTGACAGGGAAGGGGTACACTGAAGCTTTCTTT.